The rows below give T cell receptor beta chains drawn from one sample of a study of response to subunit inactivated influenza vaccine. TCRdb processed the RT-PCR reads anew with MiXCR; each CDR3 protein has one entry. Among more than 450,000 distinct CDR3 sequences listed, approximately 10% were seen once. The sequences come from PBMCs from blood, collected on the day of vaccination. All receptors come from a man aged 45-65 years who received an inactivated influenza vaccine. Both conserved end residues are part of each CDR3. A D gene is named only where the DNA matches it firmly. Clone size appears in some rows only: once, few, many, or a class for an expanded clone.

DNA	CDR3	V	J	D	size
TGCAGTGCTAGCCTAACTAGCGGGAGCTACGAGCAGTACTTC	CSASLTSGSYEQYF	TRBV20-1	TRBJ2-7	TRBD2	many
TGTGCCAGCAGTCCCTCCGACTCCGGCGAGCAGTACTTC	CASSPSDSGEQYF	TRBV6-2/TRBV6-3	TRBJ2-7	-	-
TGTGCCAGCAGCCCGAGGGGGCAGTCCGGGAACAATGAGCAGTTCTTC	CASSPRGQSGNNEQFF	TRBV5-5	TRBJ2-1	TRBD1	few
TGTGCCAGCAACTTAGGACTAGCGGGGTTCGATACGCAGTATTTT	CASNLGLAGFDTQYF	TRBV7-9	TRBJ2-3	TRBD2	many
TGTGCCAGCAGCTTAGCCCAGGTAGCGGCCTACCTAAACGAGCAGTACTTC	CASSLAQVAAYLNEQYF	TRBV7-8	TRBJ2-7	-	-
TGTGCCAGCAGCCCCCCGAGCCTAAGGGAGCAGTACTTC	CASSPPSLREQYF	TRBV3-1	TRBJ2-7	-	many
TGCGCCAGCAGCCCGGAGAGCTACGAGCAGTACTTC	CASSPESYEQYF	TRBV5-1	TRBJ2-7	-	-
TGCAGCGCGTTCACAGGGGGCGAAGAGCAGTACTTC	CSAFTGGEEQYF	TRBV29-1	TRBJ2-7	TRBD1	many
TGCAGTGTTCCGCTCGCTGGGGCAGGGGAGTTGACAGATACGCAGTATTTT	CSVPLAGAGELTDTQYF	TRBV20-1	TRBJ2-3	-	few
TGTGCCAGCAGCCCATACCCGGCGGGGACCTCCCAAAATCAGCCCCAGCATTTT	CASSPYPAGTSQNQPQHF	TRBV4-2	TRBJ1-5	-	few
TGTGCCAGCAGCTTAGTCCTTAACCTCGGGCCTCGGGGGTCTACCTACGAGCAGTACTTC	CASSLVLNLGPRGSTYEQYF	TRBV11-2	TRBJ2-7	-	few
TGTGCCAGCAGCTTAGTGGAACTAGCGGGGCTTGATACGCAGTATTTT	CASSLVELAGLDTQYF	TRBV7-9	TRBJ2-3	TRBD2	-
TGTGCCAGCAGCCGCGCACAGTTCAACACCGGGGAGCTGTTTTTT	CASSRAQFNTGELFF	TRBV7-6	TRBJ2-2	-	few
TGTGCCAGCAGCCAGGGGCAAAGGGGTGTCAATGAGCAGTTCTTC	CASSQGQRGVNEQFF	TRBV14	TRBJ2-1	-	-
TGCAGTACAGGCCCCCTGGATGAGCAGTTCTTC	CSTGPLDEQFF	TRBV20-1	TRBJ2-1	-	few
TGTGCCAGCAGCTTAGGTCCAGGGGGTTCACCCCTCCACTTT	CASSLGPGGSPLHF	TRBV7-2	TRBJ1-6	TRBD1	many